Shown below are 16 T cell receptor beta chains from a single sample sequenced in a study of blood T cells in healthy people across ages (dated by TCRdb to about 2015). The library was prepared using 5' RACE. Sequencing relied on an Illumina HiSeq 2500. A second PCR of 7 to 11 cycles was performed with a sample-barcoded 5' primer and a J-beta primer mix. Clones were called with MiXCR by TCRdb after fastp trimmed the public reads at Q25, and only in-frame beta chains were retained. Under each unique CDR3 protein, matching rows form one entry showing the most common genes and DNA. Within this sample are roughly 930,000 distinct CDR3 sequences, with 48% of them counted one time only. The ten largest clones take up about an eighth of the sample. The sample taken for sequencing was blood. The receptors come from a man aged 25-45 years in good health.

This clonotype was detected once. The V gene is TRBV12-5, the J gene TRBJ2-1; 8 bases are shared with TRBD2. This CDR3 has 15 residues. Germline loops: CDR1 LGHNT, CDR2 FRNRAP. The junction had 9 bases not matched to a gene; V was cut back by 7 bases and J by 4 bases. The CDR3 region has the DNA TGTGCTAGTGCCTCAGGGGCTAGCGGGTACAATGAGCAGTTCTTC. This sequence encodes CASASGASGYNEQFF.

V is TRBV28 and J is TRBJ2-6, with D unclear. The ends were cut back, 0 bases at V and 4 bases at J, with 7 bases in the middle. Per germline, CDR1 MDHEN and CDR2 SYDVKM. This CDR3 contains 15 residues. CDR3 in DNA: TGTGCCAGCAGTTTATGGGGCCAGGGGGCCAACGTCCTGACTTTC. Translation: CASSLWGQGANVLTF.

At least ten counts were recorded for this clonotype. The rearrangement links TRBV4-2 to TRBJ2-1, with D possibly TRBD2 on 5 matching bases. Germline V lookup: CDR1 LGHNA, CDR2 YNFKEQ. V was cut by 5 bases and J by 4 bases, with 12 bases left in between. This CDR3 has 14 residues. CDR3 DNA sequence: TGTGCCAGCAGCTACGGGGAACTTTACAATGAGCAGTTCTTC. It encodes CASSYGELYNEQFF.

This clonotype was recorded at least ten times. The gene calls are TRBV27 and TRBJ2-7; TRBD1 agrees at 8 bases. V lost 5 bases and J lost 0; bases outside the gene matches: 0. This CDR3 contains 13 residues. In germline, CDR1 is MNHEY, CDR2 SMNVEV (reference sequence). CDR3 nucleotide sequence: TGTGCCAGCAGTACAGGGGGCTCCTACGAGCAGTACTTC. Its protein is CASSTGGSYEQYF.

Only a few counts were recorded for this clonotype. V usage is TRBV20-1 and J usage is TRBJ2-3; D might be TRBD1 (5 bases). The length of the CDR3 is 15 residues. V was shortened by 3 bases and J by 2 bases, with 15 bases between the two germline ends. Germline CDR1 and CDR2: DFQATT and SNEGSKA (reference sequence). Here the CDR3 DNA reads TGCAGTGCTAGCTCTGGGGCTAACCCCACAGATACGCAGTATTTT. Protein product: CSASSGANPTDTQYF.

The chain combines TRBV3-1 with TRBJ1-2, with D unclear. CDR1 and CDR2 (germline): LGHDT, YNNKEL (reference sequence). This CDR3 is 12 amino acids long. Trimming cost V 7 bases and J 2 bases, with 8 bases left between them. The CDR3 reads CASTDGNYGYTF. CDR3 nucleotides: TGTGCCAGCACCGACGGAAACTATGGCTACACCTTC.

This rearrangement joins TRBV10-3 to TRBJ2-2, with a weak D call TRBD1 (5 bases). V lost 6 bases and J 3 bases, leaving 20 bases between the germline ends. Looked up from germline, CDR1 is ENHRY and CDR2 is SYGVKD. This CDR3 spans 17 amino acids. Here the CDR3 DNA reads TGTGCCATCAGCGCCGGATCAGGGAACTTTGACACCGGGGAGCTGTTTTTT. Protein sequence: CAISAGSGNFDTGELFF.

This clonotype has a handful of counts. The gene calls are TRBV5-1 and TRBJ2-7; 8 nucleotides match TRBD1. Germline loops: CDR1 SGHRS, CDR2 YFSETQ. This CDR3 has 13 residues. V was pared by 7 bases and J by 2 bases, with 5 bases of the junction left unmatched. This chain's CDR3 is CASATGGAYEQYF. The CDR3 nucleotides are TGCGCCAGCGCCACAGGGGGTGCCTACGAGCAGTACTTC. Together with reference TRBV5-1 and TRBJ2-7, the CDR3 gives the full variable domain: KAGVTQTPRYLIKTRGQQVTLSCSPISGHRSVSWYQQTPGQGLQFLFEYFSETQRNKGNFPGRFSGRQFSNSRSEMNVSTLELGDSALYLCASATGGAYEQYFGPGTRLTVT.

This sequence joins TRBV7-2 and TRBJ1-4; D uncertain. CDR1 and CDR2 (germline): SGHTA, FQGNSA. This CDR3 spans 14 amino acids. Trimming left V 5 bases short and J 5 bases short, with 12 bases between. CDR3 amino acids: CASSRDGRNEKLFF. The DNA for the CDR3 is TGTGCCAGCAGCAGGGATGGAAGGAATGAAAAACTGTTTTTT.

CDR3 loop: CASSQDGGNRDEKLFF. CDR3 DNA: TGTGCCAGCAGCCAAGATGGGGGGAACCGGGATGAAAAACTGTTTTTT. The chain uses TRBV3-1 and TRBJ1-4, with a weak D call TRBD1 (5 bases). CDR3 size: 16 residues. The germline V gene has CDR1 LGHDT and CDR2 YNNKEL (reference sequence). V lost 0 bases and J 6 bases, leaving 14 bases between the germline ends.

This sequence joins TRBV9 and TRBJ2-1; D tentatively reads TRBD1 or TRBD2 (6 bases each). Trimming removed 7 bases from V and 3 bases from J, with 20 bases in between. The germline gives CDR1 SGDLS, CDR2 YYNGEE. This CDR3 is 16 amino acids long. In nucleotides, the CDR3 is TGTGCCAGCTGGGAGGAGGACAGTCCTTACTACAATGAGCAGTTCTTC. It codes for CASWEEDSPYYNEQFF.

CDR3 DNA sequence: TGTGCCTGGAGTGTGTGGGGTGAAAAACTGTTTTTT. Protein: CAWSVWGEKLFF. The chain couples TRBV30 to TRBJ1-4; D unresolved. V was pared by 0 bases and J by 7 bases, with 6 bases between. Looked up from germline, CDR1 is GTSNPN and CDR2 is SVGIG (reference sequence). The CDR3 is 12 amino acids.

The rearrangement links TRBV14 to TRBJ2-1, with D perhaps TRBD2 (7 bases). V shed 4 bases and J shed 3 bases, with 19 bases lying between them. CDR3 length equals 17 residues. CDR1 is SGHDN, CDR2 FVKESK, per germline. For the CDR3, the DNA is TGTGCCAGCAGCCCACATGCGGGGGCCATATTCTACAATGAGCAGTTCTTC. Translation: CASSPHAGAIFYNEQFF.

This clonotype was seen more than once but under ten times. J is TRBJ2-1 and V is TRBV27; D not certain. Germline V gene lookup returns CDR1 MNHEY and CDR2 SMNVEV (reference sequence). The CDR3 length is 16 residues. Trimming removed 2 bases at V and 2 bases at J, with 13 bases between. The CDR3 protein is CASSLGRAVPYNEQFF. CDR3 nucleotides: TGTGCCAGCAGTTTAGGTCGAGCTGTACCCTACAATGAGCAGTTCTTC.

The CDR3 DNA is TGCGCCAGCAGCTCAGGGTTCGCTAATGAAAAACTGTTTTTT. Protein sequence: CASSSGFANEKLFF. This chain uses TRBV5-1 with TRBJ1-4, with TRBD1 as a possible D gene (5 bases). Germline V gives CDR1 SGHRS, CDR2 YFSETQ. Trimming cost V 3 bases and J 3 bases, with 9 bases left between them. This CDR3 spans 14 amino acids.

This clonotype was seen a handful of times. CDR3: CASSYRLAGGSSTDTQYF. The DNA for the CDR3 is TGTGCCAGCAGTTATCGGCTAGCGGGGGGATCTAGCACAGATACGCAGTATTTT. The rearrangement joins TRBV6-2 or TRBV6-3 to TRBJ2-3; TRBD2 agrees at 11 bases. With V trimmed by 3 bases and J by 0 bases, 8 bases remained unmatched. This CDR3 comprises 18 residues. Germline CDR1 reads MNHEY; CDR2 reads SVGEGT.